These 27 T cell receptor beta chains originate from one sample sequenced in a study of blood T cell repertoires in COVID-19. The table came from immunoSEQ multiplex PCR; TCRdb's copy has only in-frame clones and leaves some out. The sample lists more than 200,000 clones, 87% occurring once. Sequenced input: peripheral blood. Receptors were obtained from a man between 18 and 29 years old with active or convalescent COVID-19.

The chain couples TRBV7-9 to TRBJ2-3; D may be TRBD2 (6 bases). With 5 bases removed from V and 8 bases from J, the gap between germline ends came to 11 bases. The CDR3 contains 12 residues. Germline V lookup: CDR1 SEHNR, CDR2 FQNEAQ (reference sequence). CDR3 region: CASSRELGTQYF. CDR3 DNA sequence: TGTGCCAGCAGCCGGGAGTTGGGTACGCAGTATTTT.

V usage is TRBV5-1 and J usage is TRBJ2-5; maybe TRBD2 (5 bases). The length of the CDR3 is 14 residues. V was pared by 6 bases and J by 2 bases, with 14 bases between. Germline lookup yields CDR1 SGHRS and CDR2 YFSETQ. CDR3 in DNA: TGCGCCAGCACATCCGACGGAGGACAAGAGACCCAGTACTTC. Translation gives CASTSDGGQETQYF.

This chain links TRBV24-1 with TRBJ2-1; tentative D call: TRBD1 (5 bases). Trimming left V 8 bases short and J 4 bases short, with 14 bases between. Germline CDR1 is KGHDR and CDR2 is SFDVKD. The CDR3 totals 14 residues. The DNA of the CDR3 is TGTGCCACCATGTCTAAGGGGTATTACAATGAGCAGTTCTTC. It encodes CATMSKGYYNEQFF.

The chain has TRBV7-9 and TRBJ1-4; maybe TRBD1 (6 bases). Trimming cost V 6 bases and J 4 bases, with 12 bases left between them. The CDR3 contains 14 residues. The V gene's germline CDR1 is SEHNR and CDR2 FQNEAQ (reference sequence). The DNA of the CDR3 is TGTGCCAGCAGGCCCGACAGGAATAATGAAAAACTGTTTTTT. It is translated as CASRPDRNNEKLFF.

The chain links TRBV27 to TRBJ1-1; 10 bases align to TRBD1. The CDR3 loop spans 14 amino acids. V lost 5 bases, J lost 3 bases, and 3 bases stayed unmatched. Germline V gives CDR1 MNHEY, CDR2 SMNVEV (reference sequence). The CDR3 DNA reads TGTGCCAGCAGTCCCGGGACAGGGGACACTGAAGCTTTCTTT. It is translated as CASSPGTGDTEAFF.

V is TRBV5-1 and J is TRBJ1-2; 7 bases match TRBD1. The CDR3 consists of 14 residues. Germline V gene sequence: CDR1 SGHRS, CDR2 YFSETQ. V gave up 4 bases and J gave up 6 bases; unmatched junction bases: 9. The CDR3 nucleotides are TGCGCCAGCAGCCCGGGACAGATCCCCCATGGCTACACCTTC. Its protein product is CASSPGQIPHGYTF.

V and J are TRBV24-1 and TRBJ1-5, with 8 bases that match TRBD1. This CDR3 is 15 amino acids long. With V trimmed by 2 bases and J by 8 bases, 7 bases remained unmatched. The V gene's germline CDR1 is KGHDR and CDR2 SFDVKD. This CDR3 reads CATSDSGHRGEPQHF. In DNA, the CDR3 is TGTGCCACCAGTGATTCAGGGCACAGGGGGGAGCCCCAGCATTTT.

The CDR3, as DNA: TGTGCCAGCAGCCCCTCTTGTCAGCCCCAGCATTTT. Amino acids: CASSPSCQPQHF. The chain recombines TRBV7-3 with TRBJ1-5, with D unclear. The ends were cut back, 5 bases at V and 6 bases at J, with 8 bases in the middle. Germline V gives CDR1 SGHTA, CDR2 FQGTGA. There are 12 residues in the CDR3.

This chain links TRBV9 with TRBJ2-5; the match to TRBD1 covers 9 bases. Germline trimming cut 4 bases from V and 5 bases from J; bases unmatched to any gene: 3. The CDR3 consists of 13 residues. CDR1 and CDR2 (germline): SGDLS, YYNGEE. CDR3 bases: TGTGCCAGCAGCACAGGGGGCCGGGAGACCCAGTACTTC. Encoded protein: CASSTGGRETQYF. The full variable domain, completed using reference TRBV9 and TRBJ2-5, is DSGVTQTPKHLITATGQRVTLRCSPRSGDLSVYWYQQSLDQGLQFLIQYYNGEERAKGNILERFSAQQFPDLHSELNLSSLELGDSALYFCASSTGGRETQYFGPGTRLLVL.

The J gene is TRBJ1-2, the V gene TRBV20-1; 7 nucleotides line up with TRBD1. The V gene's germline CDR1 is DFQATT and CDR2 SNEGSKA (reference sequence). The J segment lost 4 bases and the V segment lost 3 bases, leaving 8 bases of the junction unmatched. CDR3 size: 14 residues. The CDR3, as DNA: TGCAGTGCTAGTTCTGGGACAGCCTTCTATGGCTACACCTTC. Translation: CSASSGTAFYGYTF.

CDR3 residues: CASSRRGGGTGNEQFF. The CDR3 nucleotides read TGTGCCAGCAGCCGGCGGGGAGGGGGTACGGGTAATGAGCAGTTCTTC. The chain is built from TRBV5-4 and TRBJ2-1; D possibly corresponds to TRBD2 (7 bases). The ends were cut back, 4 bases at V and 7 bases at J, with 21 bases in the middle. The CDR3 loop spans 16 amino acids. The germline CDR1 and CDR2 sequences are SGHNT and YYREEE (reference sequence). The whole variable domain, remainder taken from reference TRBV5-4 and TRBJ2-1, is ETGVTQSPTHLIKTRGQQVTLRCSSQSGHNTVSWYQQALGQGPQFIFQYYREEENGRGNFPPRFSGLQFPNYSSELNVNALELDDSALYLCASSRRGGGTGNEQFFGPGTRLTVL.

The chain couples TRBV7-2 to TRBJ2-6; D remains unclear. From germline, CDR1 is SGHTA and CDR2 FQGNSA. The CDR3 loop spans 15 amino acids. V was cut by 4 bases and J by 0 bases, with 7 bases left in between. CDR3 region: CASSSTASGANVLTF. The CDR3 DNA reads as TGTGCCAGCAGCTCTACAGCCTCTGGGGCCAACGTCCTGACTTTC.

This sequence joins TRBV6-2 or TRBV6-3 and TRBJ1-5; 8 positions match TRBD1. The germline V gene encodes CDR1 MNHEY and CDR2 SVGEGT. CDR3 length equals 17 residues. The V gene end was trimmed by 0 bases and the J gene end by 5 bases; junction bases not matched to a gene: 9. CDR3: CASSYSRETGVYQPQHF. The CDR3 DNA is TGTGCCAGCAGTTACTCGAGAGAGACAGGGGTCTATCAGCCCCAGCATTTT.

The chain links TRBV5-1 to TRBJ1-1; 8 nucleotides align to TRBD1. The CDR3 loop spans 16 amino acids. The V segment lost 4 bases and the J segment 1 base; nucleotides outside the gene matches: 9. CDR1 is SGHRS, CDR2 YFSETQ, per germline. The CDR3 DNA reads as TGCGCCAGCAGCCACGGGGACAGGCGAGCGAACACTGAAGCTTTCTTT. This codes for CASSHGDRRANTEAFF.

This clone occurred a few times. The rearrangement uses TRBV7-2 and TRBJ2-1; 8 positions match TRBD1. The CDR3 is made up of 14 amino acids. Germline-derived CDR1 and CDR2 are SGHTA and FQGNSA. Trimming at V came to 9 bases and at J to 4 bases, leaving 8 bases not matched to a gene. In DNA form, the CDR3 reads TGTGCCAGTAACCGGGACAGGATTTACAATGAGCAGTTCTTC. This sequence encodes CASNRDRIYNEQFF.

This clone was counted between two and nine times. The rearrangement uses TRBV10-2 and TRBJ1-5; TRBD1 matches at 9 bases. Trimming removed 9 bases from V and 9 bases from J; junction bases left unmatched: 3. CDR3 length: 11 amino acids. Germline loops: CDR1 WSHSY, CDR2 SAAADI. CDR3 nucleotide sequence: TGCGCCAGTACGACAGGGGGGCCCCAGCATTTT. The encoded protein is CASTTGGPQHF.

This chain links TRBV5-5 with TRBJ2-5, with a possible D match to TRBD1 (6 bases). V was pared by 1 base and J by 5 bases, with 15 bases between. The CDR3 covers 15 residues. Per germline, CDR1 SGHKS and CDR2 YYEKEE (reference sequence). The CDR3 sequence: CASSLYARGVETQYF. In DNA form, the CDR3 reads TGTGCCAGCAGCTTGTACGCCAGGGGAGTCGAGACCCAGTACTTC. The whole variable domain, remainder taken from reference TRBV5-5 and TRBJ2-5, is DAGVTQSPTHLIKTRGQQVTLRCSPISGHKSVSWYQQVLGQGPQFIFQYYEKEERGRGNFPDRFSARQFPNYSSELNVNALLLGDSALYLCASSLYARGVETQYFGPGTRLLVL.

V usage is TRBV11-2 and J usage is TRBJ2-3, with 15 bases matching TRBD2. This CDR3 spans 17 amino acids. Germline V gene sequence: CDR1 SGHAT, CDR2 FQNNGV. V gave up 1 base and J gave up 5 bases; unmatched junction bases: 4. The CDR3 bases are TGTGCCAGCAGCTTAGGGACTAGCGGGGGGGCGAGAGATACGCAGTATTTT. Translation: CASSLGTSGGARDTQYF.

The CDR3 coding sequence is TGTGCCAGCAGCAGGACAGACTCTGGGGCCAACGTCCTGACTTTC. Residues: CASSRTDSGANVLTF. The chain is built from TRBV7-6 and TRBJ2-6; TRBD1 is a possible D gene (6 bases). With 5 bases removed from V and 0 bases from J, the gap between germline ends came to 8 bases. This CDR3 contains 15 residues. Germline V gene sequence: CDR1 SGHVS, CDR2 FNYEAQ.

The genes are TRBV19 and TRBJ1-1, with unresolved D. V lost 5 bases to trimming and J lost 4 bases, with 8 bases between them. CDR3 length: 12 residues. Germline CDR1 is LNHDA and CDR2 is SQIVND (reference sequence). CDR3 residues: CASSASFTEAFF. As DNA, the CDR3 is TGTGCCAGTAGTGCGAGTTTCACTGAAGCTTTCTTT. The entire variable domain, with the rest obtained from reference TRBV19 and TRBJ1-1, is as follows: DGGITQSPKYLFRKEGQNVTLSCEQNLNHDAMYWYRQDPGQGLRLIYYSQIVNDFQKGDIAEGYSVSREKKESFPLTVTSAQKNPTAFYLCASSASFTEAFFGQGTRLTVV.

This clone has only one observation. The V call is TRBV27, the J call TRBJ1-1, with a tentative D call TRBD1 (5 bases). The CDR3 has 13 amino acids. The V gene's germline CDR1 is MNHEY and CDR2 SMNVEV (reference sequence). V lost 3 bases, J lost 4 bases, and 9 bases lay in between. CDR3 DNA sequence: TGTGCCAGCAGTTTTCCCGGGGGCACTGAAGCTTTCTTT. This gives the protein CASSFPGGTEAFF.

V is TRBV9 and J is TRBJ1-4; D is uncertain. Germline V gives CDR1 SGDLS, CDR2 YYNGEE. With 3 bases removed from V and 7 bases from J, the gap between germline ends came to 16 bases. This CDR3 is built from 15 residues. In DNA, the CDR3 is TGTGCCAGCAGCGCTAAAATCACAGACGGTGAAAAACTGTTTTTT. Translation: CASSAKITDGEKLFF.

With regard to this clone: Other DNA sequences within the sample encode an identical CDR3. The chain combines TRBV3-1 (or the pseudogene TRBV3-2) with TRBJ2-7, with 7 bases identical to TRBD2. This CDR3 contains 14 residues. Germline V CDR1 and CDR2: LGHDT, YNNKEL (reference sequence). V lost 0 bases and J lost 3; bases outside the gene matches: 2. The CDR3 DNA follows: TGTGCCAGCAGCCAAGATCCGGGGGGCTACGAGCAGTACTTC. Translated: CASSQDPGGYEQYF.

The sample holds one count of this clone. This chain uses TRBV30 with TRBJ1-2; D perhaps matches TRBD1 (6 bases). V shed 6 bases and J shed 4 bases, with 21 bases lying between them. The germline gives CDR1 GTSNPN, CDR2 SVGIG (reference sequence). The length of the CDR3 is 15 residues. CDR3 coding DNA: TGTGCCTGCCCCTGGGGGCAGGCCGGAGTCTATGGCTACACCTTC. As protein: CACPWGQAGVYGYTF.

This chain links TRBV5-1 with TRBJ1-2, with a tentative D call TRBD1 (6 bases). Germline lookup yields CDR1 SGHRS and CDR2 YFSETQ. The CDR3 length is 15 residues. Trimming stripped 4 bases from V and 4 bases from J, with 17 bases between. CDR3 DNA sequence: TGCGCCAGCAGCCACGATAGGCAGGGGTCCTATGGCTACACCTTC. It encodes CASSHDRQGSYGYTF. The whole variable domain, remainder taken from reference TRBV5-1 and TRBJ1-2, is KAGVTQTPRYLIKTRGQQVTLSCSPISGHRSVSWYQQTPGQGLQFLFEYFSETQRNKGNFPGRFSGRQFSNSRSEMNVSTLELGDSALYLCASSHDRQGSYGYTFGSGTRLTVV.

The rearrangement links TRBV4-3 to TRBJ2-3; 9 nucleotides line up with TRBD2. Losses at the gene ends were 4 bases for V and 2 bases for J; bases not matched to a gene: 7. Germline V gene sequence: CDR1 LGHNA, CDR2 YSLEER. The CDR3 loop spans 16 amino acids. The CDR3 DNA follows: TGCGCCAGCAGCCTTCTAGCGGGGCTCAACACAGATACGCAGTATTTT. Translated: CASSLLAGLNTDTQYF.

V is TRBV7-3 and J is TRBJ2-1, with TRBD2 identical over 15 bases. The CDR3 loop spans 16 amino acids. Germline V lookup: CDR1 SGHTA, CDR2 FQGTGA. Losses at the gene ends were 5 bases for V and 4 bases for J; bases not matched to a gene: 3. CDR3 DNA: TGTGCCAGCAGCCCAGGGACTAGCGGGAGGTACAATGAGCAGTTCTTC. Translation gives CASSPGTSGRYNEQFF.